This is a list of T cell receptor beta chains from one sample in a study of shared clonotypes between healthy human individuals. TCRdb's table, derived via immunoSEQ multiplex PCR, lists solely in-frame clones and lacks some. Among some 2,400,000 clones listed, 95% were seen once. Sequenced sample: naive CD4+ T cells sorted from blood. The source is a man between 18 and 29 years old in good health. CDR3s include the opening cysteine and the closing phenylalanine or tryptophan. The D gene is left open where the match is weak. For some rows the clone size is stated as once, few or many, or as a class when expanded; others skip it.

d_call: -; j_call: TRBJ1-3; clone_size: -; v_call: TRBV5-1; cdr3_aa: CASSFQRRNTIYF; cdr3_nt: TGCGCCAGCAGCTTCCAGCGTAGAAACACCATATATTTT
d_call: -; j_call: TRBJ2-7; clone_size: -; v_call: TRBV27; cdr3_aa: CASSFNEQYF; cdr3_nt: TGTGCCAGCAGTTTCAACGAGCAGTACTTC
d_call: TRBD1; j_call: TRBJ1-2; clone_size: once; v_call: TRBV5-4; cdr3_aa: CASSFDRGLYGYTF; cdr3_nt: TGTGCCAGCAGCTTCGACAGGGGGCTCTATGGCTACACCTTC
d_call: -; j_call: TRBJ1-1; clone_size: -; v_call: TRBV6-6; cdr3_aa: CASPLTVEAFF; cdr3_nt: TGTGCCAGCCCTCTTACAGTGGAAGCTTTCTTT
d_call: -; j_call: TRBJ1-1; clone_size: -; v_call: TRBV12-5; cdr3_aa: CASGLVQGTEAFF; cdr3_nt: TGTGCTAGTGGTTTGGTACAAGGGACTGAAGCTTTCTTT
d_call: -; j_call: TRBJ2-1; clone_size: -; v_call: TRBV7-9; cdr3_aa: CASSPRGNTYNEQFF; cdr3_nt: TGTGCCAGCAGCCCGAGGGGGAATACCTACAATGAGCAGTTCTTC
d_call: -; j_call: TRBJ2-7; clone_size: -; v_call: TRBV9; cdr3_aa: CASSVGALQVSYEQYF; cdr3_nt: TGTGCCAGCAGCGTAGGTGCCTTACAGGTCTCCTACGAGCAGTACTTC
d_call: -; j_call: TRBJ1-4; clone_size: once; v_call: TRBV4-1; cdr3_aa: CASSDTTAATNEKLFF; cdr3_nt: TGCGCCAGCAGCGACACGACGGCTGCAACTAATGAAAAACTGTTTTTT
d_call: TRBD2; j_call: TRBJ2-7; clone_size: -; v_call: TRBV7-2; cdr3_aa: CASSLGSGRAYEQYF; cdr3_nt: TGTGCCAGCAGCTTAGGTAGCGGGAGGGCCTACGAGCAGTACTTC
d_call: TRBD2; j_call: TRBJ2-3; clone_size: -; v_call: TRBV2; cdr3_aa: CASRLSGGSTDTQYF; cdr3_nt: TGTGCCAGCAGACTAAGCGGGGGGAGCACAGATACGCAGTATTTT
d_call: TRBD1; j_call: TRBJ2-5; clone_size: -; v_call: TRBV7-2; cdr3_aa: CASSLGQGDPQYF; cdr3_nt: TGTGCCAGCAGCTTAGGACAGGGGGACCCCCAGTACTTC
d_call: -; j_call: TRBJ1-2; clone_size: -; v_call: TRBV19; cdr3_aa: CASSPQVLPNYGYTF; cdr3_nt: TGTGCCAGTAGTCCACAAGTGCTTCCTAACTATGGCTACACCTTC
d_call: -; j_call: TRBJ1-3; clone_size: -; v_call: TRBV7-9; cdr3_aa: CASSLPGNTIYF; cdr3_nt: TGTGCCAGCAGCTTGCCCGGGAACACCATATATTTT
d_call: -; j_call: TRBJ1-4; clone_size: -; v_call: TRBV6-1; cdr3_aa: CASSVTGGEKLFF; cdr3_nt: TGTGCCAGCAGTGTGACCGGCGGGGAAAAACTGTTTTTT
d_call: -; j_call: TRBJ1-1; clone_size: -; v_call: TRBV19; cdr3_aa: CASSPAGVTRTEAFF; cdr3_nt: TGTGCCAGTAGTCCGGCAGGGGTGACGCGCACTGAAGCTTTCTTT
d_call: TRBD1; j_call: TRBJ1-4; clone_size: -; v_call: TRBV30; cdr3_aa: CAWSGRQGVEKLFF; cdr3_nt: TGTGCCTGGAGTGGACGACAGGGTGTTGAAAAACTGTTTTTT
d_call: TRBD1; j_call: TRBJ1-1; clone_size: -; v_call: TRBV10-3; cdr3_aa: CAIMTGEGSNTEAFF; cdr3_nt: TGTGCCATCATGACAGGGGAAGGGAGTAACACTGAAGCTTTCTTT
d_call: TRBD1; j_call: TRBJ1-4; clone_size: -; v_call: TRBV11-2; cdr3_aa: CASSLAGTGSEKLFF; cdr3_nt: TGTGCCAGCAGCTTAGCCGGGACAGGGAGTGAAAAACTGTTTTTT
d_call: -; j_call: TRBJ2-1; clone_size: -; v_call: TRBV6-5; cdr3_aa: CASGTSMNEQFF; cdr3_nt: TGTGCCAGCGGGACTTCGATGAATGAGCAGTTCTTC
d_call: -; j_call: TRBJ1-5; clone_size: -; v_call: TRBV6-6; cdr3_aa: CASSSRVRGPNQPQHF; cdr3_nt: TGTGCCAGCAGTTCACGGGTCAGGGGCCCAAATCAGCCCCAGCATTTT
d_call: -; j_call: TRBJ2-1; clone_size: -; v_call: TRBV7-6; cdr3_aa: CASSLRPWQGSMNEQFF; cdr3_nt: TGTGCCAGCAGCTTGAGGCCTTGGCAGGGTAGTATGAATGAGCAGTTCTTC
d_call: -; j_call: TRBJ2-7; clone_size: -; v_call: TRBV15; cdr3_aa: CATSRDPTGSYEQYF; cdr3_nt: TGTGCCACCAGCAGAGATCCGACGGGCTCCTACGAGCAGTACTTC